The 27 T cell receptor beta chains reported below all come from one sample, sequenced in a study of shared clonotypes between healthy human individuals. Sequencing used immunoSEQ multiplex PCR; TCRdb keeps in-frame clones, though not all of them. Of 300,000 or so clones detected, around two thirds appear once; the ten largest clones hold about 9.3%. The sample consisted of memory CD4+ T cells sorted from blood. Described subset: CD45RA-negative fraction. The source of these receptors is a man aged 25-40 years in good health.

About this clone: Other nucleotide sequences in the sample specify the same CDR3. This chain links TRBV28 with TRBJ1-1, with D hard to call. CDR3 size: 12 residues. CDR1 and CDR2 from the germline V gene are MDHEN and SYDVKM. V shed 3 bases and J shed 1 base, with 3 bases lying between them. CDR3 region: CASSLGNTEAFF. In DNA, the CDR3 is TGTGCCAGCAGTTTGGGGAACACTGAAGCTTTCTTT.

This chain connects TRBV7-9 to TRBJ1-2; a weak D match, TRBD1 (5 bases). The ends were cut back, 3 bases at V and 2 bases at J, with 10 bases in the middle. Germline CDR1 reads SEHNR; CDR2 reads FQNEAQ (reference sequence). This CDR3 has 14 amino acids. The CDR3 DNA sequence: TGTGCCAGCAGCTTGGGAGGGGTAAACTATGGCTACACCTTC. Its protein is CASSLGGVNYGYTF.

This clone appeared once. This chain uses TRBV11-2 with TRBJ1-6; 7 positions agree with TRBD1. Germline CDR1 is SGHAT and CDR2 is FQNNGV. V trimming: 2 bases; J trimming: 7 bases; junction bases outside the gene matches: 2. This CDR3 region has 14 residues. The CDR3 here is CASSLTGENSPLHF. The CDR3 DNA reads as TGTGCCAGCAGCTTAACAGGGGAAAATTCACCCCTCCACTTT.

The chain has TRBV27 and TRBJ1-5; D uncertain. The V end lost 2 bases, the J end lost 4 bases, and 9 bases lay between the germline ends. Germline CDR1 and CDR2: MNHEY and SMNVEV (reference sequence). This CDR3 contains 14 residues. Here the CDR3 DNA reads TGTGCCAGCAGTTTAAGCAGAGAGAATCAGCCCCAGCATTTT. It specifies CASSLSRENQPQHF.

The chain carries TRBV7-6 and TRBJ2-1; D unresolved. The CDR3 is 13 amino acids. Trimming took 4 bases from V and 6 from J, leaving 10 bases between them. The germline CDR1 and CDR2 sequences are SGHVS and FNYEAQ. The CDR3: CASSSDRVNEQFF. CDR3 in DNA: TGTGCCAGCAGCTCCGACCGCGTCAATGAGCAGTTCTTC.

This chain joins TRBV4-1 and TRBJ2-1; 9 nucleotides align to TRBD2. Looked up from germline, CDR1 is MGHRA and CDR2 is YSYEKL. V shed 0 bases and J 13 bases; nucleotides not matched to a gene: 10. The CDR3 length is 15 residues. CDR3 in amino acids: CASSQEWEREVPQFF. The CDR3 DNA is TGCGCCAGCAGCCAAGAATGGGAGCGGGAGGTTCCCCAGTTCTTC.

The CDR3 sequence is CASSLEGRHTHEQYF. For the CDR3, the DNA is TGTGCCAGCAGCTTGGAAGGTCGACACACTCACGAGCAGTACTTC. The J gene is TRBJ2-7, the V gene TRBV5-5; D remains ambiguous. This CDR3 spans 15 amino acids. CDR1 and CDR2 from the germline V gene are SGHKS and YYEKEE (reference sequence). V was clipped by 0 bases and J by 5 bases, with 15 bases between them.

The V call is TRBV10-1, the J call TRBJ2-1; 11 bases are a match to TRBD2. The germline CDR1 and CDR2 sequences are WNHNN and SYGVQD (reference sequence). The CDR3 is 14 residues long. The V and J ends lost 3 bases and 6 bases, in that order; junction bases with no gene match: 1. The CDR3 DNA sequence: TGCGCCAGCAGTGAACTAGCGGGAGTCAATGAGCAGTTCTTC. Amino acids: CASSELAGVNEQFF.

The chain is built from TRBV7-2 and TRBJ1-2, with D unresolved. The CDR3 length is 12 residues. The germline CDR1 and CDR2 sequences are SGHTA and FQGNSA. Trimming pared 5 bases from V and 4 bases from J, leaving 8 bases between. The CDR3 is CASSMLPYGYTF. Here the CDR3 DNA reads TGTGCCAGCAGCATGTTACCCTATGGCTACACCTTC.

This clone was found once. The same CDR3 also results from other DNA sequences found in this sample. The chain couples TRBV7-9 to TRBJ1-2; D gene uncertain. V was cut by 5 bases and J by 1 base, with 11 bases left in between. Germline V gene sequence: CDR1 SEHNR, CDR2 FQNEAQ (reference sequence). CDR3 size: 14 residues. The CDR3 bases are TGTGCCAGCAGCCTCGGAGCCGGTAACTATGGCTACACCTTC. It translates to CASSLGAGNYGYTF.

The table lists this clone with many counts. This sequence joins TRBV4-3 and TRBJ2-2; 11 bases fit TRBD2. Germline V gives CDR1 LGHNA, CDR2 YSLEER. This CDR3 is built from 18 residues. J gave up 7 bases and V 1 base, and 11 bases lay outside the gene matches. As DNA, the CDR3 is TGCGCCAGCAGCCAAGTTCTAACTAGCGGGAGTTTCGGCGGGGAGCTGTTTTTT. Its translation: CASSQVLTSGSFGGELFF.

The chain carries TRBV4-1 and TRBJ2-5; TRBD2 matches at 11 bases. V lost 3 bases to trimming and J lost 2 bases; unmatched junction nucleotides: 5. The CDR3 is 16 amino acids. From germline, CDR1 is MGHRA and CDR2 YSYEKL. This CDR3 is CASSQGIAGGQETQYF. DNA of the CDR3: TGCGCCAGCAGCCAGGGAATAGCGGGAGGGCAAGAGACCCAGTACTTC.

The genes are TRBV11-1 and TRBJ1-1, with 7 bases that match TRBD1. Germline V CDR1 and CDR2: SGHAT, FQDESV (reference sequence). V trimming: 6 bases; J trimming: 5 bases; junction bases outside the gene matches: 6. The CDR3 runs 13 residues. CDR3 residues: CASRRGQGTEAFF. The CDR3 DNA reads TGTGCCAGCAGAAGGGGGCAGGGGACTGAAGCTTTCTTT.

The rearrangement joins TRBV6-5 to TRBJ2-7; D is unresolved. The CDR3 runs to 15 residues. Trimming stripped 6 bases from V and 1 base from J, with 16 bases between. The V gene's germline CDR1 is MNHEY and CDR2 SVGAGI. The CDR3 is CASSSVKGRSYEQYF. The CDR3 DNA is TGTGCCAGCAGCTCTGTAAAAGGGCGGTCCTACGAGCAGTACTTC.

V is TRBV2 and J is TRBJ1-2, with 7 bases fitting TRBD1. The CDR3 length is 14 residues. V trimming: 5 bases; J trimming: 8 bases; junction bases outside the gene matches: 11. The V gene's germline CDR1 is SNHLY and CDR2 FYNNEI. CDR3 sequence: CASSRDSPLGGYTF. The CDR3 nucleotides read TGTGCCAGCAGTCGGGACAGCCCTTTGGGGGGCTACACCTTC.

V gene TRBV10-3 combines with J gene TRBJ2-2; 8 nucleotides line up with TRBD2. The CDR3 has 14 residues. From germline, CDR1 is ENHRY and CDR2 SYGVKD. V lost 6 bases, J lost 3 bases, and 3 bases stayed unmatched. The CDR3 DNA is TGTGCCATCAGAGGACTAGCTGACACCGGGGAGCTGTTTTTT. It encodes CAIRGLADTGELFF.

The genes are TRBV15 and TRBJ2-7; D is undetermined. The CDR3 runs to 11 residues. Looked up from germline, CDR1 is LNHNV and CDR2 is YYDKDF (reference sequence). V lost 8 bases and J lost 3, with 8 bases in between. CDR3 DNA sequence: TGTGCCACCGGGTCCAGCTACGAGCAGTACTTC. Amino acids: CATGSSYEQYF.

V gene TRBV2 combines with J gene TRBJ2-1; no reliable D call. This CDR3 contains 13 residues. Germline V CDR1 and CDR2: SNHLY, FYNNEI. Trimming removed 7 bases from V and 0 bases from J, with 7 bases in between. Written as DNA, the CDR3 is TGTGCCAGCAACATGCGCTCCTACAATGAGCAGTTCTTC. It is translated as CASNMRSYNEQFF.

This clone has a count of ten or more. The chain joins TRBV7-8 to TRBJ1-2; D may be TRBD1 (6 bases). Looked up from germline, CDR1 is SGHVS and CDR2 is FQNEAQ. This CDR3 comprises 14 residues. Trimming shortened V by 2 bases and J by 7 bases, and 14 bases separated the two germline ends. CDR3 region: CASSLLRGASGYTF. The CDR3 region has the DNA TGTGCCAGCAGCTTATTACGGGGGGCGAGTGGCTACACCTTC. Complete variable domain (other parts from reference TRBV7-8 and TRBJ1-2): GAGVSQSPRYKVAKRGQDVALRCDPISGHVSLFWYQQALGQGPEFLTYFQNEAQLDKSGLPSDRFFAERPEGSVSTLKIQRTQQEDSAVYLCASSLLRGASGYTFGSGTRLTVV.

The chain uses TRBV7-6 and TRBJ2-2; D not resolved. Deletions cut 1 base from V and 1 base from J, with 7 bases between. The CDR3 has 15 amino acids. Germline CDR1 is SGHVS and CDR2 is FNYEAQ. The CDR3 DNA follows: TGTGCCAGCAGCTTAGAAGTTGAGAACACCGGGGAGCTGTTTTTT. Its translation: CASSLEVENTGELFF.

As concerns this clone: A read error may account for a junction end that differs from germline. This sample includes further DNA sequences coding for the same CDR3. This chain connects TRBV7-3 to TRBJ2-1; D not certain. This CDR3 comprises 13 residues. CDR1 and CDR2 from the germline V gene are SGHTA and FQGTGA. CDR3 in DNA: TGTGCCAGCAGCTTAGGGCAGAACAATGAACAGTTCTTC. The encoded protein is CASSLGQNNEQFF.

The CDR3 spells CAISGPRTSGNEQFF. CDR3 DNA: TGTGCCATCAGTGGCCCTCGGACTAGCGGGAATGAGCAGTTCTTC. This chain connects TRBV10-3 to TRBJ2-1, with TRBD2 identical over 11 bases. The germline V gene encodes CDR1 ENHRY and CDR2 SYGVKD. The CDR3 loop spans 15 amino acids. After removal of 4 bases from V and 7 bases from J, the junction contained 6 bases not matched to a gene.

The chain recombines TRBV7-2 with TRBJ2-7, with D maybe TRBD2 (6 bases). The V end lost 6 bases, the J end lost 7 bases, and 22 bases lay between the germline ends. This CDR3 region has 15 residues. Looked up from germline, CDR1 is SGHTA and CDR2 is FQGNSA. The CDR3 DNA follows: TGTGCCAGCAGTCCCCTACGGAGGGCCGGGGAAGAGCAGTACTTC. Protein sequence: CASSPLRRAGEEQYF.

The chain is built from TRBV19 and TRBJ1-1; D is unclear. The germline gives CDR1 LNHDA, CDR2 SQIVND (reference sequence). With 0 bases removed from V and 5 bases from J, the gap between germline ends came to 4 bases. The CDR3 sequence is 12 residues long. The CDR3 DNA follows: TGTGCCAGTAGTATAGAGGGAACTGAAGCTTTCTTT. This sequence encodes CASSIEGTEAFF.

This chain joins TRBV7-2 and TRBJ2-5; D unresolved. The germline V gene encodes CDR1 SGHTA and CDR2 FQGNSA. The CDR3 loop spans 15 amino acids. Trimming cost V 1 base and J 1 base, with 10 bases left between them. The CDR3 reads CASSLGVGSQETQYF. CDR3 sequence (DNA): TGTGCCAGCAGCTTAGGGGTTGGCTCCCAAGAGACCCAGTACTTC.

This clone turned up a few times. A much larger clone differs from this one at a single base, so this may be a read error. Other DNA sequences of this sample code for an identical CDR3. V usage is TRBV9 and J usage is TRBJ1-2; the match to TRBD1 covers 7 bases. This CDR3 spans 13 amino acids. Germline assignment: CDR1 SGDLS and CDR2 YYNGEE. V lost 4 bases to trimming and J lost 4 bases; unmatched junction nucleotides: 4. The CDR3 is CASSPDRVYGYTF. In DNA form, the CDR3 reads TGTGCCAGCAGCCCCGACAGGGTCTATGGCTACACCTTC.

This clone turned up a few times. The chain links TRBV5-4 to TRBJ1-1; a weak D match, TRBD1 (6 bases). The V end lost 4 bases, the J end lost 1 base, and 8 bases lay between the germline ends. Per the germline V gene, CDR1 is SGHNT and CDR2 is YYREEE (reference sequence). The CDR3 is 13 residues long. DNA for the CDR3: TGTGCCAGCAGCCGAGGGGGGAACACTGAAGCTTTCTTT. Its protein is CASSRGGNTEAFF.